What follows are 8 T cell receptor beta chains derived from one specimen sequenced in a study of OX40 agonist ivuxolimab in advanced cancers. The library was made by the immunoSEQ multiplex PCR assay. TCRdb's version of the immuneACCESS table is confined to in-frame rearrangements and falls short of the full clone set. An unresolved V gene accounts for under half of the shortfall where checked; the remainder is of unknown origin. This sample lists fewer than 90,000 clones; about 88% were detected once. The ten largest clones add up to around 0.3% of the sample. Sequences were derived from CD4+ or CD8+ T cells sorted from blood, sampled in a trial of the OX40 agonist ivuxolimab. The receptors derive from an adult with an advanced solid tumor such as melanoma, head and neck, liver or kidney cancer.

The chain is built from TRBV5-6 and TRBJ1-1; 7 positions agree with TRBD1. Germline V gene data show CDR1 as SGHDT and CDR2 as YYEEEE. This CDR3 spans 15 amino acids. V was pared by 0 bases and J by 1 base, with 3 bases of the junction left unmatched. The CDR3 protein is CASSLANRGNTEAFF. DNA for the CDR3: TGTGCCAGCAGCTTGGCCAACAGGGGGAACACTGAAGCTTTCTTT. The complete variable domain, with remaining parts taken from reference TRBV5-6 and TRBJ1-1, reads DAGVTQSPTHLIKTRGQQVTLRCSPKSGHDTVSWYQQALGQGPQFIFQYYEEEERQRGNFPDRFSGHQFPNYSSELNVNALLLGDSALYLCASSLANRGNTEAFFGQGTRLTVV.

The rearrangement uses TRBV11-2 and TRBJ1-4; D gene ambiguous. The V gene lost 5 bases and the J gene lost 7 bases, with 11 bases spanning the gap. The germline CDR1 and CDR2 sequences are SGHAT and FQNNGV. The length of the CDR3 is 13 residues. The CDR3 DNA is TGTGCCAGCAGCCGACTGTCGGTTGAAAAACTGTTTTTT. Residues: CASSRLSVEKLFF.

The chain employs TRBV5-1 and TRBJ2-1; D is undetermined. In germline, CDR1 is SGHRS, CDR2 YFSETQ. V dropped 0 bases and J dropped 9 bases, with 13 bases sitting between them. The CDR3 spans 14 residues. CDR3 sequence reads: CASSLAKPAFEQFF. CDR3 DNA sequence: TGCGCCAGCAGCTTGGCCAAACCCGCATTTGAGCAGTTCTTC. Drawing the rest from reference TRBV5-1 and TRBJ2-1, the complete variable domain is KAGVTQTPRYLIKTRGQQVTLSCSPISGHRSVSWYQQTPGQGLQFLFEYFSETQRNKGNFPGRFSGRQFSNSRSEMNVSTLELGDSALYLCASSLAKPAFEQFFGPGTRLTVL.

This chain uses TRBV11-3 with TRBJ2-7; D might be TRBD1 or TRBD2, each matching 5 bases. V lost 5 bases and J lost 7, with 15 bases in between. Germline loops: CDR1 SGHNT, CDR2 YENEEA. The CDR3 runs 13 residues. The CDR3 DNA sequence: TGTGCCAGCAGCCCCGGGGCCCCGGGGGAGCAGTACTTC. Translation gives CASSPGAPGEQYF.

V is TRBV14 and J is TRBJ2-1; 10 nucleotides align to TRBD1. This CDR3 contains 16 residues. CDR1 is SGHDN, CDR2 FVKESK, per germline. Trimming at V came to 5 bases and at J to 6 bases, leaving 10 bases not matched to a gene. CDR3 amino acids: CASSLRGTGDLNEQFF. CDR3 DNA sequence: TGTGCCAGCAGCTTGCGGGGGACAGGGGACCTCAATGAGCAGTTCTTC.

This clone was recorded a few times. The chain's CDR3 is CASSEVTGKNTEAFF. The CDR3, as DNA: TGTGCCAGCAGTGAAGTAACAGGAAAGAACACTGAAGCTTTCTTT. The chain couples TRBV2 to TRBJ1-1; D is possibly TRBD1 (5 bases). The V and J ends lost 1 base and 1 base respectively, with 10 bases between them. CDR3 size: 15 residues. Germline CDR1 reads SNHLY; CDR2 reads FYNNEI.

The chain employs TRBV30 and TRBJ1-5; maybe TRBD1 (6 bases). The germline V gene encodes CDR1 GTSNPN and CDR2 SVGIG (reference sequence). This CDR3 comprises 15 residues. V shed 0 bases and J shed 4 bases, with 13 bases lying between them. The CDR3 region has the DNA TGTGCCTGGAGTGTCTCGGCAGGGGCTAATCAGCCCCAGCATTTT. Its protein product is CAWSVSAGANQPQHF.

There are a few counts of this clone. The CDR3 region is CASSHPPYEQYF. In DNA form, the CDR3 reads TGTGCCAGCAGCCACCCCCCCTACGAGCAGTACTTC. V is TRBV6-1 and J is TRBJ2-7; D remains ambiguous. Trimming shortened V by 6 bases and J by 2 bases, and 8 bases separated the two germline ends. Germline CDR1 reads MNHNS; CDR2 reads SASEGT. The CDR3 extends over 12 amino acids.